One and the same sample provided the 30 T cell receptor beta chains below, sequenced in a study of T-cell reconstitution after alpha-beta-depleted transplantation in children. Unique molecular identifiers were built into the TCRbeta library. TCRdb re-derived calls from the PCR reads in MiXCR, one entry per CDR3 protein. The sample lists more than 200,000 distinct CDR3 sequences; about 8.4% were seen once. This specimen was PBMCs, mostly from graft donor cells, taken 360 days after TCRalphabeta/CD19-depleted stem cell transplant. The source is a male patient under 10 years old who had a stem cell transplant for acute myeloid leukemia, so the T cells may come from the graft donor.

This clonotype was seen more than once but under ten times. The chain links TRBV4-1 to TRBJ1-6; TRBD1 aligns across 11 bases. V shed 2 bases and J 6 bases; nucleotides not matched to a gene: 15. CDR3 size: 20 residues. Germline V gives CDR1 MGHRA, CDR2 YSYEKL. In nucleotides, the CDR3 is TGCGCCAGCAGCCAACTGGGACAGGGGGTCTCCCCTATTAGTAATTCACCCCTCCACTTT. Encoded protein: CASSQLGQGVSPISNSPLHF.

This clonotype was counted at least ten times. This chain links TRBV16 with TRBJ1-1; D uncertain. The germline gives CDR1 KGHSY, CDR2 FQNENV. CDR3 length: 11 residues. Trimming took 4 bases from V and 3 from J, leaving 3 bases between them. CDR3: CASSLYTEAFF. DNA of the CDR3: TGTGCCAGCAGCCTGTACACTGAAGCTTTCTTT.

This clonotype has ten or more counts. V and J are TRBV15 and TRBJ1-5, with a tentative D call TRBD1 (5 bases). The germline CDR1 and CDR2 sequences are LNHNV and YYDKDF (reference sequence). Trimming took 1 base from V and 4 from J, leaving 11 bases between them. The CDR3 runs 15 residues. CDR3 protein: CATSRGGVTNQPQHF. In DNA, the CDR3 is TGTGCCACCAGCAGAGGAGGGGTTACAAATCAGCCCCAGCATTTT.

This clonotype came up a few times. The V call is TRBV20-1, the J call TRBJ2-3, with 7 positions matching TRBD1. The CDR3 spans 14 residues. Unmatched junction bases numbered 6, after V lost 3 bases and J lost 3 bases. CDR1 DFQATT and CDR2 SNEGSKA come from the germline V gene (reference sequence). CDR3 residues: CSARTGSGTDTQYF. In nucleotides, the CDR3 is TGCAGTGCTAGGACAGGGAGTGGAACAGATACGCAGTATTTT.

This clonotype has more than one count but fewer than ten. The rearrangement links TRBV4-3 to TRBJ2-2; no firm D call. This CDR3 contains 14 residues. CDR1 is LGHNA and CDR2 is YSLEER in the germline V gene. Trimming took 0 bases from V and 3 from J, leaving 5 bases between them. The CDR3: CASSQDQYTGELFF. The CDR3 nucleotides are TGCGCCAGCAGCCAAGATCAGTACACCGGGGAGCTGTTTTTT.

The V gene is TRBV20-1, the J gene TRBJ2-7, with TRBD2 identical over 10 bases. V trimming: 3 bases; J trimming: 5 bases; junction bases outside the gene matches: 13. The length of the CDR3 is 16 residues. CDR1 is DFQATT and CDR2 is SNEGSKA in the germline V gene (reference sequence). CDR3 residues: CSASGISGRATDEQYF. Here the CDR3 DNA reads TGCAGTGCTAGCGGTATCAGCGGGAGGGCCACGGACGAGCAGTACTTC.

This clonotype was observed at least ten times. V is TRBV20-1 and J is TRBJ2-4; a weak D match, TRBD2 (6 bases). CDR1 and CDR2 from the germline V gene are DFQATT and SNEGSKA (reference sequence). The CDR3 length is 17 residues. The germline V and J ends were trimmed by 2 bases and 1 base, with 18 bases remaining between them. CDR3 amino acids: CSARTLTTDYAKNIQYF. The DNA for the CDR3 is TGCAGTGCTAGAACCTTAACTACGGACTATGCCAAAAACATTCAGTACTTC.

This clonotype was recorded at least ten times. J is TRBJ2-2 and V is TRBV12-3 or TRBV12-4; 8 positions agree with TRBD2. CDR3 length: 15 residues. V gave up 6 bases and J gave up 1 base; unmatched junction bases: 4. The CDR3 region has the DNA TGTGCCAGCAGCCTGGCGGGGGGGAACACCGGGGAGCTGTTTTTT. It yields the protein CASSLAGGNTGELFF.

The table lists this clonotype with a few counts. The rearrangement uses TRBV12-3 or TRBV12-4 and TRBJ2-5; possible D gene TRBD1, 6 bases. There are 13 residues in the CDR3. The germline V and J ends were trimmed by 6 bases and 2 bases, with 10 bases remaining between them. This chain's CDR3 is CASSNRAQETQYF. In DNA form, the CDR3 reads TGTGCCAGCAGCAACAGGGCACAAGAGACCCAGTACTTC.

Only one count was recorded for this clonotype. A much larger clone is a single base away; this may be a read error. The CDR3 does not end in the conserved phenylalanine or tryptophan, so this is likely a read error. This chain connects TRBV7-8 to TRBJ2-7; D is unclear. Trimming left V 4 bases short and J 3 bases short, with 7 bases between. The CDR3 is made up of 12 amino acids. Germline CDR1 and CDR2: SGHVS and FQNEAQ. CDR3 in amino acids: CASSYYGYEQYC. The CDR3, as DNA: TGTGCCAGCAGCTATTACGGCTACGAGCAGTACTGC.

This clonotype turned up a few times. The chain carries TRBV15 and TRBJ1-1; TRBD1 matches at 9 bases. Germline trimming cut 0 bases from V and 11 bases from J; bases unmatched to any gene: 16. The CDR3 runs 17 residues. The germline V gene encodes CDR1 LNHNV and CDR2 YYDKDF (reference sequence). CDR3: CATSRDSWDTGGADAFF. The DNA for the CDR3 is TGTGCCACCAGCAGAGATTCCTGGGATACAGGGGGCGCAGATGCTTTCTTT.

The chain links TRBV7-2 to TRBJ1-2; no definite D call. The CDR3 consists of 13 residues. The germline V gene has CDR1 SGHTA and CDR2 FQGNSA. V lost 1 base, J lost 8 bases, and 11 bases lay in between. The chain's CDR3 is CASSLGGPRGYTF. CDR3 in DNA: TGTGCCAGCAGCTTAGGAGGCCCAAGGGGCTACACCTTC.

At least ten counts were recorded for this clonotype. The chain is built from TRBV6-2 or TRBV6-3 and TRBJ2-5; TRBD2 might be the D (6 bases). Trimming pared 2 bases from V and 4 bases from J, leaving 11 bases between. This CDR3 has 14 residues. Per germline, CDR1 MNHEY and CDR2 SVGEGT. The CDR3: CASSYRRGGETQYF. Written as DNA, the CDR3 is TGTGCCAGCAGTTACCGGCGGGGAGGAGAGACCCAGTACTTC.

This clonotype was seen ten or more times. The genes are TRBV15 and TRBJ2-7, with 10 bases matching TRBD2. Germline V CDR1 and CDR2: LNHNV, YYDKDF (reference sequence). This CDR3 has 19 amino acids. The V gene end was trimmed by 0 bases and the J gene end by 3 bases; junction bases not matched to a gene: 14. The CDR3 DNA sequence: TGTGCCACCAGCAGAGATCTCGGGTTAGCGGGGGGATCGGACTACGAGCAGTACGTC. This codes for CATSRDLGLAGGSDYEQYV.

The chain is built from TRBV12-3 or TRBV12-4 and TRBJ2-1; TRBD2 matches at 10 bases. CDR3 length equals 14 residues. The V gene end was trimmed by 6 bases and the J gene end by 2 bases; junction bases not matched to a gene: 1. The CDR3 bases are TGTGCCAGCAGAACTAGCGGGGCCTACAATGAGCAGTTCTTC. Protein product: CASRTSGAYNEQFF.

The chain links TRBV6-1 to TRBJ1-2; TRBD1 agrees at 12 bases. Per the germline V gene, CDR1 is MNHNS and CDR2 is SASEGT. V lost 5 bases, J lost 4 bases, and 14 bases stayed unmatched. This CDR3 spans 18 amino acids. CDR3 sequence reads: CASSKTGTGGTAGYGYTF. The DNA for the CDR3 is TGTGCCAGCAGTAAAACCGGGACAGGGGGCACTGCGGGCTATGGCTACACCTTC.

This clonotype was counted a few times. The gene calls are TRBV28 and TRBJ1-2; D remains unclear. Looked up from germline, CDR1 is MDHEN and CDR2 is SYDVKM. V gave up 5 bases and J gave up 8 bases, with 21 bases separating them. CDR3 length: 15 amino acids. In DNA, the CDR3 is TGTGCCAGCAGTCCTCCCCGTCTGGGCGGAGGGGGCTACACCTTC. It specifies CASSPPRLGGGGYTF.

The CDR3 is CASSLAGGLRKETQYF. CDR3 coding DNA: TGCGCCAGCAGCTTGGCCGGCGGACTGAGGAAAGAGACCCAGTACTTC. This chain connects TRBV5-1 to TRBJ2-5, with D perhaps matching TRBD2 (5 bases). Germline values: CDR1 SGHRS, CDR2 YFSETQ. The CDR3 runs to 16 residues. V was pared by 0 bases and J by 3 bases, with 15 bases between.

This clonotype was counted between two and nine times. V is TRBV19 and J is TRBJ2-7; TRBD2 aligns across 9 bases. Germline-derived CDR1 and CDR2 are LNHDA and SQIVND (reference sequence). The CDR3 has 16 amino acids. J lost 0 bases, V lost 5 bases, and 8 bases had no gene match. As DNA, the CDR3 is TGTGCCAGTAGTGCCGATAGCGGGAGCGTCTCCTACGAGCAGTACTTC. Amino acids: CASSADSGSVSYEQYF.

This clonotype was counted only a few times. The rearrangement uses TRBV12-3 or TRBV12-4 and TRBJ2-3, with D possibly being TRBD1 or TRBD2 (5 bases each). V was shortened by 4 bases and J by 7 bases, with 9 bases between the two germline ends. The CDR3 has 12 amino acids. CDR3 nucleotide sequence: TGTGCCAGCAGTTCGGGACCACATACGCAGTATTTT. This encodes CASSSGPHTQYF.

This chain links TRBV6-5 with TRBJ1-1, with a weak D call TRBD1 (5 bases). This CDR3 has 12 residues. With 8 bases removed from V and 10 bases from J, the gap between germline ends came to 17 bases. Germline CDR1 and CDR2: MNHEY and SVGAGI. The chain's CDR3 is CASRGGMSGAFF. CDR3 sequence (DNA): TGTGCCAGCCGGGGGGGGATGTCCGGAGCTTTCTTT.

The CDR3, as DNA: TGTGCCACCGCCCTGTACGGGGAAGAAGAGACCCAGTACTTC. This translates into CATALYGEEETQYF. The rearrangement links TRBV24-1 to TRBJ2-5; a possible D gene is TRBD2 (5 bases). CDR1 is KGHDR, CDR2 SFDVKD, per germline. V dropped 9 bases and J dropped 3 bases, with 16 bases sitting between them. This CDR3 spans 14 amino acids.

This clonotype was seen ten or more times. This chain links TRBV12-3 or TRBV12-4 with TRBJ1-5; unclear D gene. CDR3 size: 15 residues. V lost 8 bases, J lost 5 bases, and 19 bases lay in between. CDR3 in amino acids: CASDETARGYQPQHF. The CDR3 coding sequence is TGTGCCAGCGATGAGACGGCCCGAGGGTATCAGCCCCAGCATTTT.

V and J are TRBV12-3 or TRBV12-4 and TRBJ2-2; 7 bases map to TRBD1. CDR3 length: 16 residues. The J segment lost 0 bases and the V segment lost 3 bases, leaving 4 bases of the junction unmatched. The DNA for the CDR3 is TGTGCCAGCAGTTTCGGGACAGTGCCGAACACCGGGGAGCTGTTTTTT. This translates into CASSFGTVPNTGELFF.

As regards this clonotype: One junction end does not reproduce the germline sequence, and a read error may be involved. The CDR3 bases are TGCTGTGCGCGACCGGGACTAGCGGGAGGGTCGAACACCGGGGAGCTGTTTTTT. As protein: CCARPGLAGGSNTGELFF. The chain carries TRBV20-1 and TRBJ2-2; 16 positions agree with TRBD2. The germline gives CDR1 DFQATT, CDR2 SNEGSKA (reference sequence). The CDR3 sequence is 18 residues long.

The chain uses TRBV7-6 and TRBJ2-4; 9 nucleotides align to TRBD1. CDR1 and CDR2 from the germline V gene are SGHVS and FNYEAQ. With V trimmed by 2 bases and J by 9 bases, 5 bases remained unmatched. CDR3 length: 14 amino acids. As DNA, the CDR3 is TGTGCCAGCAGCTTACCCGGGACAGGGAGCATTCAGTACTTC. Its translation is CASSLPGTGSIQYF.

This clonotype was recorded a few times. The rearrangement joins TRBV20-1 to TRBJ1-5; 7 nucleotides match TRBD1. V lost 3 bases, J lost 5 bases, and 10 bases stayed unmatched. The germline V gene has CDR1 DFQATT and CDR2 SNEGSKA (reference sequence). The CDR3 totals 15 residues. CDR3 DNA sequence: TGCAGTGCTAGTATCCCAGGGGGTGGGCATCAGCCCCAGCATTTT. This encodes CSASIPGGGHQPQHF.

This clonotype turned up a few times. V usage is TRBV15 and J usage is TRBJ2-7; 7 bases line up with TRBD2. Germline V gene sequence: CDR1 LNHNV, CDR2 YYDKDF (reference sequence). The CDR3 consists of 14 residues. Trimming at V came to 2 bases and at J to 4 bases, leaving 5 bases not matched to a gene. CDR3 residues: CATSRKSGMYEQYF. In DNA form, the CDR3 reads TGTGCCACCAGCAGAAAAAGCGGGATGTACGAGCAGTACTTC.

This clonotype was counted at least ten times. The chain has TRBV4-3 and TRBJ2-6; D ambiguous. This CDR3 has 16 residues. V was pared by 4 bases and J by 1 base, with 11 bases between. In germline, CDR1 is LGHNA, CDR2 YSLEER. CDR3: CASSPEYRSGANVLTF. The CDR3 DNA reads TGCGCCAGCAGCCCGGAATATCGATCTGGGGCCAACGTCCTGACTTTC.

The chain couples TRBV10-2 to TRBJ2-3, with 7 bases fitting TRBD1. J gave up 0 bases and V 7 bases, and 10 bases lay outside the gene matches. Germline CDR1 is WSHSY and CDR2 is SAAADI. The CDR3 spans 16 residues. The CDR3 loop is CASNEGAVLSTDTQYF. CDR3 bases: TGCGCCAGCAACGAGGGGGCAGTATTAAGCACAGATACGCAGTATTTT.